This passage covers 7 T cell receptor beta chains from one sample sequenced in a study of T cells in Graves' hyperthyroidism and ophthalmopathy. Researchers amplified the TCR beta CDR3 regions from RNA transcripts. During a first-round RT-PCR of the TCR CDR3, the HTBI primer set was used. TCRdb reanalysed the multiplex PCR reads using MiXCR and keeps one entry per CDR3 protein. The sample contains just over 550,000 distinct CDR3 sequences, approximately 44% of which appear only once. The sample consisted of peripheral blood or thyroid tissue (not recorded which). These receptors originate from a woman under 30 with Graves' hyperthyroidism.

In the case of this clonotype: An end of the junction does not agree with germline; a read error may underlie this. This CDR3 is CSVDLGPGTEAFF. CDR3 nucleotides: TGCAGCGTTGATTTAGGGCCAGGCACTGAAGCTTTCTTC. This chain links TRBV29-1 with TRBJ1-1; D not resolved. The CDR3 length is 13 residues. Germline-derived CDR1 and CDR2 are SQVTM and ANQGSEA.

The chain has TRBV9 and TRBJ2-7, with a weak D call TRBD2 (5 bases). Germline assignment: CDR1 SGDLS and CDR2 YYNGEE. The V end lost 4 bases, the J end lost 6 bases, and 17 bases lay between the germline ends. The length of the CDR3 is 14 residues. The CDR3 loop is CASSMSSGPFEQYF. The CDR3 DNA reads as TGTGCCAGCAGCATGTCAAGCGGCCCATTCGAGCAGTACTTC.

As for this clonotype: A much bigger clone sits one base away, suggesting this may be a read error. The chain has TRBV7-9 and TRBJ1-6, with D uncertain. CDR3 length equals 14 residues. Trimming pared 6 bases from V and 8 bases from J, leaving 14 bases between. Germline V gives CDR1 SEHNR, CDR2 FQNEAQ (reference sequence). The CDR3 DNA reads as TGTGCCAGCAGACAATCTCGCGGATATTCACCCCTCCACTTT. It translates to CASRQSRGYSPLHF.

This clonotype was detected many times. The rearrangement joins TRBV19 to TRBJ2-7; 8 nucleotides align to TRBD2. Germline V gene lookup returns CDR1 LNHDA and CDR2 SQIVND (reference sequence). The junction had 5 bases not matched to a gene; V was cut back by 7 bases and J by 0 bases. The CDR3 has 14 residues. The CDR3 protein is CASTQSGSSYEQYF. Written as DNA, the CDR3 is TGTGCCAGTACCCAAAGCGGGAGCTCCTACGAGCAGTACTTC.

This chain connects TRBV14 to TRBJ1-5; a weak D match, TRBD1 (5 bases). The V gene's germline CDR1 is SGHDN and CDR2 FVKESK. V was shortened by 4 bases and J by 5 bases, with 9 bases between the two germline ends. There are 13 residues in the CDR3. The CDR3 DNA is TGTGCCAGCAGCCCGAGGGACGATCAGCCCCAGCATTTT. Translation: CASSPRDDQPQHF.

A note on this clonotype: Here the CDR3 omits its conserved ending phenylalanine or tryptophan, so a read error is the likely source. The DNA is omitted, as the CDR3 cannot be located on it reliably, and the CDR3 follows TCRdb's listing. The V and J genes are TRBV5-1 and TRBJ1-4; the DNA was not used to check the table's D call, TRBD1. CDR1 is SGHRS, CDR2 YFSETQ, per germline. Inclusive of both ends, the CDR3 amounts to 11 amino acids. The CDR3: CASSLLTGANY.

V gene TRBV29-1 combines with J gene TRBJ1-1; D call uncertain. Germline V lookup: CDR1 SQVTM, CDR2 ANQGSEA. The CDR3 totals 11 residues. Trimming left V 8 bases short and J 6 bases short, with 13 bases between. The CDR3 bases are TGCAGCTTGGGGAACATAGCTGAAGCTTTCTTT. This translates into CSLGNIAEAFF.